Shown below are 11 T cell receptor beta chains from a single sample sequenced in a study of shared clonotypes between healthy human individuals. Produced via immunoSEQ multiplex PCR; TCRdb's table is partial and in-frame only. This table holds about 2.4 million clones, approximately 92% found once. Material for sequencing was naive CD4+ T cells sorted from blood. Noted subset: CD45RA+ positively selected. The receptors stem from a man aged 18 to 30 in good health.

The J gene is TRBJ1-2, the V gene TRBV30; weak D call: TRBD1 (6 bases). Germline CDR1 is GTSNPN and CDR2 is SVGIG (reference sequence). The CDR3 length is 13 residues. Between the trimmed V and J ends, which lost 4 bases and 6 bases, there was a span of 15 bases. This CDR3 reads CAWNHGQRHGYTF. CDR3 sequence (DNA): TGTGCCTGGAACCACGGACAGAGGCATGGCTACACCTTC. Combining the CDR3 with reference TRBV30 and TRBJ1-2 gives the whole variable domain SQTIHQWPATLVQPVGSPLSLECTVEGTSNPNLYWYRQAAGRGLQLLFYSVGIGQISSEVPQNLSASRPQDRQFILSSKKLLLSDSGFYLCAWNHGQRHGYTFGSGTRLTVV.

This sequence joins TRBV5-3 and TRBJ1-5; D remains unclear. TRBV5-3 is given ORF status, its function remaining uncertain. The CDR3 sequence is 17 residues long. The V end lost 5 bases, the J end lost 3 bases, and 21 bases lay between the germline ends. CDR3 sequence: CARRTIVRVYANQPQHF. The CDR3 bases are TGTGCCAGAAGGACTATAGTGCGGGTATATGCCAATCAGCCCCAGCATTTT.

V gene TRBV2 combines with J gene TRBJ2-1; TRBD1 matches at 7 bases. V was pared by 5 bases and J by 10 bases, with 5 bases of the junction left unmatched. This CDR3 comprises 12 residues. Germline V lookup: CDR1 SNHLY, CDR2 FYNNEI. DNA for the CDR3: TGTGCCAGCAGTCCGGGACAGTGGGAGCAGTTCTTC. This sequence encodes CASSPGQWEQFF.

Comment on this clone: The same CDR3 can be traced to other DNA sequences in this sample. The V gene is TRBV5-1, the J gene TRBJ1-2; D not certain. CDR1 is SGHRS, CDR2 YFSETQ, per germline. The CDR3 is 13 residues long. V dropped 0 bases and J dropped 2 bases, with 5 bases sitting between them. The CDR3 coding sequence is TGCGCCAGCAGCTTGGAATCGAACTATGGCTACACCTTC. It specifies CASSLESNYGYTF.

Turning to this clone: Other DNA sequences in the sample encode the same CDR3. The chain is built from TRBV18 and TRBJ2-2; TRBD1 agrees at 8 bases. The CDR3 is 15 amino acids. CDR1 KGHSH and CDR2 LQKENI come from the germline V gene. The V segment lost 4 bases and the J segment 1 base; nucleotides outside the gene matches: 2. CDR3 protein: CASSLGQGNTGELFF. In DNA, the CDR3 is TGTGCCAGCTCACTTGGACAGGGGAACACCGGGGAGCTGTTTTTT.

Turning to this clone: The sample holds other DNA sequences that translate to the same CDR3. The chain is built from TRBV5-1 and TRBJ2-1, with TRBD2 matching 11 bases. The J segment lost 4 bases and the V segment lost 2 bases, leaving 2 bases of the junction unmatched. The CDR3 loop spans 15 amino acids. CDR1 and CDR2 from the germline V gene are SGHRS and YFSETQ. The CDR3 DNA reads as TGCGCCAGCAGCTTTACTAGCGGGGGATACAATGAGCAGTTCTTC. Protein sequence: CASSFTSGGYNEQFF.

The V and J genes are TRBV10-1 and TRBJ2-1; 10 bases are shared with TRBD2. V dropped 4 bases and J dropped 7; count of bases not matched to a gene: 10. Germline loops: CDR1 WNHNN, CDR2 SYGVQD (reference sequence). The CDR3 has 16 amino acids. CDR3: CASSALAGDRKNEQFF. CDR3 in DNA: TGCGCCAGCAGTGCTCTAGCGGGGGACCGAAAGAATGAGCAGTTCTTC.

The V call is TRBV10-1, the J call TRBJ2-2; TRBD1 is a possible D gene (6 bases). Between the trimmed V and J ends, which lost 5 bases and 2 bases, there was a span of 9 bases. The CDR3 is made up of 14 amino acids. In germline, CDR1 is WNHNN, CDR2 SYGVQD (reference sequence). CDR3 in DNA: TGCGCCAGCAGTCGGGACACAAACACCGGGGAGCTGTTTTTT. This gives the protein CASSRDTNTGELFF.

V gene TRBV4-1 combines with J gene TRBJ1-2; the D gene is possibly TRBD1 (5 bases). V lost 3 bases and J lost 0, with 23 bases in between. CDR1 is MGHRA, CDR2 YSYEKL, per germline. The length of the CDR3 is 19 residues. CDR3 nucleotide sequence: TGCGCCAGCAGCCATGTCGGCGGGGATTTACTCAGGGCTAACTATGGCTACACCTTC. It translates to CASSHVGGDLLRANYGYTF.

As DNA, the CDR3 is TGTGCCAGCGTGGGTAACGAGCAGTACTTC. It is translated as CASVGNEQYF. The chain carries TRBV28 and TRBJ2-7; D remains ambiguous. The germline CDR1 and CDR2 sequences are MDHEN and SYDVKM. This CDR3 is 10 amino acids long. V lost 8 bases to trimming and J lost 5 bases, with 7 bases between them.

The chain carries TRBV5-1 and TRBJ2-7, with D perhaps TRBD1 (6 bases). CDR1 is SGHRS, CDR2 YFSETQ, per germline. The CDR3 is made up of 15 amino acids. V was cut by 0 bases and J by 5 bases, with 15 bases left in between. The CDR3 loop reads CASSLEGTGYHEQYF. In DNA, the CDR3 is TGCGCCAGCAGCTTGGAGGGTACAGGGTACCACGAGCAGTACTTC.